The 13 T cell receptor beta chains listed next were all sequenced from one sample in a study of radiotherapy plus CTLA-4 blockade in lung cancer. Here immunoSEQ multiplex PCR was the method, and the copy in TCRdb shows in-frame clones only, minus some. The sample yields around 82,000 clones, approximately 80% seen once. Sequenced here: peripheral blood, sampled from a patient treated with radiotherapy plus ipilimumab. The receptors shown here come from a human donor with non-small cell lung cancer who had stable disease on radiotherapy plus ipilimumab.

This chain uses TRBV2 with TRBJ2-4, with D possibly being TRBD2 (5 bases). CDR3 size: 12 residues. From germline, CDR1 is SNHLY and CDR2 FYNNEI. The V end lost 4 bases, the J end lost 9 bases, and 10 bases lay between the germline ends. Written as DNA, the CDR3 is TGTGCCAGCAGTGGTGAACGGGGCATTCAGTACTTC. Protein sequence: CASSGERGIQYF.

The gene calls are TRBV4-2 and TRBJ2-1; 10 bases are a match to TRBD2. J gave up 4 bases and V 3 bases, and 3 bases lay outside the gene matches. The CDR3 loop spans 15 amino acids. The germline V gene has CDR1 LGHNA and CDR2 YNFKEQ. The DNA of the CDR3 is TGTGCCAGCAGCCAGCTAGCGGGGGATTACAATGAGCAGTTCTTC. Translation gives CASSQLAGDYNEQFF.

The chain joins TRBV7-7 to TRBJ2-5, with TRBD2 as a possible D gene (7 bases). The germline gives CDR1 SSHAT, CDR2 FNYEAQ (reference sequence). The V gene lost 4 bases and the J gene lost 1 base, with 22 bases spanning the gap. The CDR3 is 18 residues long. CDR3 in amino acids: CASSSLVGGGKLQETQYF. The CDR3 DNA is TGTGCCAGCAGCTCACTCGTGGGGGGGGGCAAACTCCAAGAGACCCAGTACTTC.

This clone was seen more than once but under ten times. The chain employs TRBV28 and TRBJ2-7; 11 bases are a match to TRBD2. Germline loops: CDR1 MDHEN, CDR2 SYDVKM. V dropped 1 base and J dropped 5; count of bases not matched to a gene: 10. CDR3 length: 17 residues. CDR3 sequence reads: CASSLFPLAGGWHEQYF. The DNA for the CDR3 is TGTGCCAGCAGTTTATTCCCCCTAGCGGGAGGATGGCACGAGCAGTACTTC.

The chain recombines TRBV2 with TRBJ2-7; 11 bases match TRBD2. Germline CDR1 reads SNHLY; CDR2 reads FYNNEI. CDR3 length equals 15 residues. Losses at the gene ends were 7 bases for V and 2 bases for J; bases not matched to a gene: 7. The CDR3 DNA sequence: TGTGCCAGCAAACTAGCGGGGGCCACCGCCTACGAGCAGTACTTC. This sequence encodes CASKLAGATAYEQYF.

The chain is built from TRBV11-3 and TRBJ2-7, with 11 nucleotides matching TRBD1. After removal of 5 bases from V and 3 bases from J, the junction contained 3 bases not matched to a gene. This CDR3 is 14 amino acids long. CDR1 is SGHNT, CDR2 YENEEA, per germline. CDR3 sequence reads: CASSPGQGGYEQYF. The CDR3 nucleotides read TGTGCCAGCAGCCCGGGACAGGGGGGCTACGAGCAGTACTTC.

In DNA form, the CDR3 reads TGCAGCGTTGCTGATACTGGGGGATCCTACGAGCAGTACTTC. Translation: CSVADTGGSYEQYF. The chain is built from TRBV29-1 and TRBJ2-7; D assignment may be TRBD1 or TRBD2 (5 bases each). CDR3 length: 14 residues. Per germline, CDR1 SQVTM and CDR2 ANQGSEA. V lost 4 bases to trimming and J lost 1 base, with 14 bases between them.

The genes are TRBV10-3 and TRBJ1-2, with D possibly matching TRBD1 (5 bases). CDR3 length: 17 residues. V was clipped by 2 bases and J by 4 bases, with 20 bases between them. Per germline, CDR1 ENHRY and CDR2 SYGVKD. For the CDR3, the DNA is TGTGCCATCAGTGAGCCGCCTCCTAGAGAGGGGATCTATGGCTACACCTTC. Translated: CAISEPPPREGIYGYTF.

The chain joins TRBV5-4 to TRBJ1-4, with 7 bases aligning to TRBD1. J lost 8 bases, V lost 0 bases, and 13 bases had no gene match. This CDR3 region has 17 residues. Per germline, CDR1 SGHNT and CDR2 YYREEE (reference sequence). The CDR3 region has the DNA TGTGCCAGCAGCTTGGGACGACAGGGCAGATTGGAAGAAAAACTGTTTTTT. This sequence encodes CASSLGRQGRLEEKLFF.

The chain uses TRBV7-9 and TRBJ2-1; 11 bases are shared with TRBD2. Germline values: CDR1 SEHNR, CDR2 FQNEAQ (reference sequence). This CDR3 spans 16 amino acids. Losses at the gene ends were 5 bases for V and 5 bases for J; bases not matched to a gene: 8. The CDR3, as DNA: TGTGCCAGCAGCCTCTCTAGCGGGGGGAAGGACAATGAGCAGTTCTTC. Its protein product is CASSLSSGGKDNEQFF.

With regard to this clone: The same CDR3 arises from other DNA sequences in this sample as well. This chain uses TRBV7-2 with TRBJ2-1; unclear D gene. The CDR3 covers 13 residues. The V gene lost 1 base and the J gene lost 4 bases, with 5 bases spanning the gap. The V gene's germline CDR1 is SGHTA and CDR2 FQGNSA. This CDR3 is CASSLGLYNEQFF. DNA of the CDR3: TGTGCCAGCAGCTTAGGGCTATACAATGAGCAGTTCTTC.

With respect to this clone: Other DNA sequences of this sample code for an identical CDR3. The chain is built from TRBV11-2 and TRBJ2-2, with TRBD2 matching 7 bases. Trimming cost V 5 bases and J 5 bases; bases outside gene matches: 8. The CDR3 is made up of 15 amino acids. The germline V gene has CDR1 SGHAT and CDR2 FQNNGV. The CDR3 sequence is CASSPSGGGTGELFF. The DNA of the CDR3 is TGTGCCAGCAGCCCCTCTGGGGGGGGAACCGGGGAGCTGTTTTTT.

About this clone itself: Distinct nucleotide sequences in the sample also encode this CDR3. V is TRBV20-1 and J is TRBJ2-7; no firm D call. CDR3 length: 11 amino acids. CDR1 and CDR2 (germline): DFQATT, SNEGSKA (reference sequence). Trimming removed 1 base from V and 5 bases from J, with 6 bases in between. The CDR3 region has the DNA TGCAGTGCTAGAGTGGGGAACGAGCAGTACTTC. Residues: CSARVGNEQYF.